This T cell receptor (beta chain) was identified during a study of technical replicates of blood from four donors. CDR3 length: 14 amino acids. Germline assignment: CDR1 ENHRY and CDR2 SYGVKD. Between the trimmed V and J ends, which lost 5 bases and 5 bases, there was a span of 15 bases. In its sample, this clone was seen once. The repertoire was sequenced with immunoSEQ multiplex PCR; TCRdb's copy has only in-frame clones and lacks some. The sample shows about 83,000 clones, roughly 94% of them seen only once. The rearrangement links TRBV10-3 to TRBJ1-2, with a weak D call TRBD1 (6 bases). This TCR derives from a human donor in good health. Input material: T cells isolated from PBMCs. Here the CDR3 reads CAISSRDTMYGYTF. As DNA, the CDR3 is TGTGCCATCAGTTCCCGGGACACGATGTATGGCTACACCTTC.